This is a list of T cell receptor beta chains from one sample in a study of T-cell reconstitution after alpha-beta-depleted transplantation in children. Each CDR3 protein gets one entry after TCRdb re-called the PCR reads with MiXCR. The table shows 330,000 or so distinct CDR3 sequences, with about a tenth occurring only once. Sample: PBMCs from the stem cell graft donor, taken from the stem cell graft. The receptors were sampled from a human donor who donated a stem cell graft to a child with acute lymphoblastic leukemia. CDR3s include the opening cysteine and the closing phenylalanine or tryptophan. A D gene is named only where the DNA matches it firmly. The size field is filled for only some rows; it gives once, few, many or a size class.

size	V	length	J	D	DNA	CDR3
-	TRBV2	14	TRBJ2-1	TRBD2	TGTGCCAGCGATTTGAGACTAGCGGACAATGAGCAGTTCTTC	CASDLRLADNEQFF
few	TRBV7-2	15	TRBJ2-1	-	TGTGCCAGCAGCTTCGGGGGAGGCGGTTACAATGAGCAGTTCTTC	CASSFGGGGYNEQFF
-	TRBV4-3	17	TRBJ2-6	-	TGCGCCAGCAGCCAAGAAACTGGGGGGACTGGGGCCAACGTCCTGACTTTC	CASSQETGGTGANVLTF
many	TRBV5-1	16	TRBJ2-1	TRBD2	TGCGCCAGCAGCGTGGGACTAGCGGGCCTCTACAATGAGCAGTTCTTC	CASSVGLAGLYNEQFF
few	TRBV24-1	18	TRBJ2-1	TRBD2	TGTGCCACCAGTGATTATGAGACTAGCGGCTTGAAGGGGGATGAGCAGTTCTTC	CATSDYETSGLKGDEQFF
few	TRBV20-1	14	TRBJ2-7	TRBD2	TGCAGTGCTAGAGAAACTAGCGGGACCGACGAGCAGTACTTC	CSARETSGTDEQYF
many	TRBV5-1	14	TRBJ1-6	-	TGCGCCAGCAGCCCCGACAGCCAGAATTCACCCCTCCACTTT	CASSPDSQNSPLHF
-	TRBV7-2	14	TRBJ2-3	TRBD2	TGTGCCAGCAGCTTAAGTACTAGCGGAGATACGCAGTATTTT	CASSLSTSGDTQYF
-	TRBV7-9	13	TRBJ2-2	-	TGTGCCAGCAGATCGCGGGACCCCGGGGAGCTGTTTTTT	CASRSRDPGELFF
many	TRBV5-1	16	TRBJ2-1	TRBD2	TGCGCCAGCAGCTTGGGTCTAGCGGGCTCCTACAATGAGCAGTTCTTC	CASSLGLAGSYNEQFF
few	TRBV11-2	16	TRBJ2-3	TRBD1	TGTGCCAGCAGCCCCCCGGGACAGGGGGCGGCAGATACGCAGTATTTT	CASSPPGQGAADTQYF